This T cell receptor beta chain was sequenced during a study of brain metastases from non-small cell lung cancer. General observations from the study: Expanded T-cell clones appeared in 50% to 80% of brain metastases over primaries. TCR repertoires overlapped largely between brain metastases and matched primaries. Compared with primary tumors, brain metastases showed less T-cell infiltration.

Trimming took off 3 bases at V and 6 bases at J, with 8 bases between the two ends. CDR1 is SGHTA and CDR2 is FQGNSA in the germline V gene. The CDR3 consists of 13 residues. The protocol was immunoSEQ multiplex PCR, while the TCRdb copy is restricted to in-frame clones and leaves out a portion. The table lists approximately 5,100 clones, over 75% of them singletons. With regard to this clone: What it binds is unknown.

The clonotype comes from a donor over 35 with non-small cell lung cancer. Sequencing input: primary lung tumor tissue. The J gene is TRBJ1-4, the V gene TRBV7-2; D not certain. The CDR3 reads CASSLWEDEKLFF. The CDR3 DNA follows: TGTGCCAGCAGCTTGTGGGAGGATGAAAAACTGTTTTTT.